This T cell receptor beta chain is drawn from a study of neurological immune-mediated disorders. V dropped 4 bases and J dropped 7 bases, with 17 bases sitting between them. Germline V CDR1 and CDR2: MNHNY, SVGAGI (reference sequence). The CDR3 length is 16 residues. This clonotype was found many times. MiXCR, run by TCRdb on the 5' RACE reads, gives a single entry per CDR3 protein. The repertoire holds 35,000 to 40,000 distinct CDR3 sequences, with around 10% as singletons. Sequencing was performed on CD4+ T cells from blood. The chain is built from TRBV6-6 and TRBJ1-6, with a weak D call TRBD1 (5 bases). This sequence was found in a woman younger than 45 with HTLV-1-associated myelopathy (HAM/TSP). The CDR3 is CASSSPPGGSNSPLHF. The CDR3 DNA sequence: TGTGCCAGCAGTTCCCCCCCTGGGGGGTCCAATTCACCCCTCCACTTT.